These T cell receptor beta chains were read from a single sample in a study of blood T cell repertoires in COVID-19. Assay: immunoSEQ multiplex PCR; the TCRdb copy retains only in-frame clones and omits some. The data contain more than 250,000 clones, about 89% of them singletons. What was sequenced was PBMCs or T cells enriched from blood (not recorded which). All receptors derive from a young woman who had recovered from COVID-19. Both conserved end residues are part of each CDR3. D genes are given only for firm matches. A row's size may be missing; if present it is once, few, many or a size class.

TRBJ2-1 | NA | NA | TRBV7-9 | TGTGCCAGCAGCTCCTGGGCCCTCCCGAGGGATGAGCAGTTCTTC | CASSSWALPRDEQFF
TRBJ2-3 | TRBD2 | NA | TRBV5-4 | TGTGCCAGCAGCTCAGGGGGTAGCGGGGGTTACACAGATACGCAGTATTTT | CASSSGGSGGYTDTQYF
TRBJ2-2 | NA | NA | TRBV7-8 | TGTGCCAGCAGCTGGACTTTCAACACCGGGGAGCTGTTTTTT | CASSWTFNTGELFF
TRBJ2-1 | TRBD2 | NA | TRBV7-3 | TGTGCCAGCAGCCTGGGGCTAGCGGGGGGAGATGAGCAGTTCTTC | CASSLGLAGGDEQFF
TRBJ2-5 | TRBD1 | NA | TRBV3-1/TRBV3-2 | TGTGCCAGCAGCCCCGGGACAGGGTGGACGGAGACCCAGTACTTC | CASSPGTGWTETQYF
TRBJ1-1 | NA | NA | TRBV24-1 | TGTGCCACCCGGCTCGGGGGAAACACTGAAGCTTTCTTT | CATRLGGNTEAFF
TRBJ2-7 | TRBD1 | NA | TRBV2 | TGTGCCAGCAGGGGACAGGGGAACTCCTACGAGCAGTACTTC | CASRGQGNSYEQYF
TRBJ1-4 | NA | NA | TRBV27 | TGTGCCAGCAGCAAGATAGACAGAAATAATGAAAAACTGTTTTTT | CASSKIDRNNEKLFF
TRBJ2-1 | NA | NA | TRBV7-8 | TGTGCCAGCAGCTTAGGGAGCCAAGGCAATGAGCAGTTCTTC | CASSLGSQGNEQFF
TRBJ2-4 | TRBD2 | NA | TRBV9 | TGTGCCAGCAGCGTAGAAGGCGGGGGATTGAACATTCAGTACTTC | CASSVEGGGLNIQYF
TRBJ1-4 | NA | NA | TRBV4-1 | TGCGCCAGCAGCCAAGAGATCGGGAGAACAAATGAAAAACTGTTTTTT | CASSQEIGRTNEKLFF
TRBJ1-2 | TRBD1 | NA | TRBV10-3 | TGTGCCATCAGCGCTCAGGGGGGAGCTAACTATGGCTACACCTTC | CAISAQGGANYGYTF
TRBJ1-5 | NA | NA | TRBV7-2 | TGTGCCAGCAGCTACAGGGCCGATCAGCCCCAGCATTTT | CASSYRADQPQHF
TRBJ2-3 | NA | once | TRBV5-1 | TGCGCCAGCAGCTTGGACGGGACTAGCACAGATACGCAGTATTTT | CASSLDGTSTDTQYF
TRBJ1-2 | NA | NA | TRBV6-5 | TGTGCCAGCACCCTAGAAGGTGGCGCTACCTATGGCTACACCTTC | CASTLEGGATYGYTF
TRBJ1-1 | TRBD1 | NA | TRBV5-6 | TGTGCCAGCAGCTCGGACAGGGGAGGGAACACTGAAGCTTTCTTT | CASSSDRGGNTEAFF
TRBJ1-2 | NA | few | TRBV6-5 | TGTGCCAGCACCCGAAGGGGGGGACTAGGCTATGGCTACACCTTC | CASTRRGGLGYGYTF
TRBJ1-2 | TRBD1 | NA | TRBV9 | TGTGCCAGCAGCGTAGAGACAGGGCCGAACTATGGCTACACCTTC | CASSVETGPNYGYTF
TRBJ1-4 | NA | NA | TRBV4-3 | TGCGCCAGCAGCCCGTCCGGCAGGGGAAATGAAAAACTGTTTTTT | CASSPSGRGNEKLFF
TRBJ1-3 | NA | NA | TRBV11-2 | TGTGCCAGCAGCCCTTACAGGGTTCTTGTCTCTGGAAACACCATATATTTT | CASSPYRVLVSGNTIYF
TRBJ2-3 | TRBD1 | NA | TRBV30 | TGTGCCTGGAGTTCAGGGGGTACTGGGTTTGGAGATACGCAGTATTTT | CAWSSGGTGFGDTQYF
TRBJ1-6 | NA | NA | TRBV4-1 | TGCGCCAGCAGCCACGATGTCCACAGGGCTAGGAATTCACCCCTCCACTTT | CASSHDVHRARNSPLHF
TRBJ2-7 | TRBD1 | few | TRBV7-8 | TGTGCCAGCAGCCCCCGGGACAGGGTTAACGAGCAGTACTTC | CASSPRDRVNEQYF